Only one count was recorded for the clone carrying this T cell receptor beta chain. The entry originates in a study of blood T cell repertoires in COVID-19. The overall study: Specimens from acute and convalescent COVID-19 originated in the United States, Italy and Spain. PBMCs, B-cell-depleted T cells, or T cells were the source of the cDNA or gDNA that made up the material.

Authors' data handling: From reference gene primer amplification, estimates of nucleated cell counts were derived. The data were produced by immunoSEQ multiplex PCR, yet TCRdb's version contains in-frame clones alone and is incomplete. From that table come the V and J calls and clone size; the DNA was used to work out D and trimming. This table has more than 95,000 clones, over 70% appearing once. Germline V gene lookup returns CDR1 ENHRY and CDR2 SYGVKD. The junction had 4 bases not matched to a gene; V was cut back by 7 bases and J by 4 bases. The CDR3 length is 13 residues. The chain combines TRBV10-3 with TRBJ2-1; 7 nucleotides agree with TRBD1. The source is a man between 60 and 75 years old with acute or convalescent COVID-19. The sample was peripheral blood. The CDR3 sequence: CAITGTEYNEQFF. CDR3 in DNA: TGTGCCATCACAGGGACAGAATACAATGAGCAGTTCTTC.